The 32 T cell receptor beta chains listed next were all sequenced from one sample in a study of cytomegalovirus exposure and HLA in healthy donors. PCR was performed using 60 Vbeta and 13 Jbeta primers. Data came from immunoSEQ multiplex PCR; TCRdb stores just in-frame clones and leaves some out. The table lists 110,000 or so clones, roughly 70% of them singletons. Sequenced material: PBMCs. The receptor source for this set is a man younger than 35 in good health and CMV-seropositive.

The chain joins TRBV2 to TRBJ1-2; 12 bases fit TRBD1. This CDR3 is built from 17 residues. Germline V gives CDR1 SNHLY, CDR2 FYNNEI. With 6 bases clipped from V and 4 bases from J, the junction kept 12 bases outside the gene matches. The CDR3 nucleotides are TGTGCCAGCAGCGAAAACTTGGGACAGGGGGCAAGCTATGGCTACACCTTC. It specifies CASSENLGQGASYGYTF. The whole variable domain, remainder taken from reference TRBV2 and TRBJ1-2, is EPEVTQTPSHQVTQMGQEVILRCVPISNHLYFYWYRQILGQKVEFLVSFYNNEISEKSEIFDDQFSVERPDGSNFTLKIRSTKLEDSAMYFCASSENLGQGASYGYTFGSGTRLTVV.

The chain links TRBV21-1 to TRBJ2-5; the table's D call TRBD1 went unverified against the DNA. TRBV21-1 represents a pseudogene. The CDR3 has 13 amino acids. The CDR3 spells CASSNLNRETQYF. The CDR3 DNA is TGTGCCAGCAGCAATTTGAACAGGGAGACCCAGTACTTC.

The rearrangement links TRBV5-1 to TRBJ2-6; D might be TRBD1 (6 bases). The CDR3 has 17 amino acids. V was cut by 4 bases and J by 0 bases, with 14 bases left in between. Germline values: CDR1 SGHRS, CDR2 YFSETQ. CDR3 DNA sequence: TGCGCCAGCAGCCGGACAGCCCTGAGCTCTGGGGCCAACGTCCTGACTTTC. It encodes CASSRTALSSGANVLTF.

This sequence joins TRBV7-2 and TRBJ1-1, with 7 bases matching TRBD1. Germline lookup yields CDR1 SGHTA and CDR2 FQGNSA. V shed 3 bases and J 3 bases; nucleotides not matched to a gene: 16. This CDR3 has 18 residues. The CDR3 nucleotides read TGTGCCAGCAGCTTGGAACAGGGGCGGCGTGTGGGGTACACTGAAGCTTTCTTT. This sequence encodes CASSLEQGRRVGYTEAFF.

The chain uses TRBV27 and TRBJ2-7; perhaps TRBD1 as D (6 bases). With 11 bases removed from V and 4 bases from J, the gap between germline ends came to 12 bases. The CDR3 length is 11 residues. CDR1 MNHEY and CDR2 SMNVEV come from the germline V gene (reference sequence). The CDR3 protein is CAQGGCYEQYV. DNA of the CDR3: TGTGCCCAAGGGGGATGTTACGAGCAGTACGTC.

The chain is built from TRBV5-6 and TRBJ2-3, with a possible D match to TRBD1 (7 bases). V dropped 3 bases and J dropped 5 bases, with 19 bases sitting between them. In germline, CDR1 is SGHDT, CDR2 YYEEEE. The CDR3 is 16 amino acids. CDR3 protein: CASSSMTPQGGDTQYF. CDR3 coding DNA: TGTGCCAGCAGCTCGATGACACCTCAGGGGGGAGATACGCAGTATTTT.

This clone appeared once. This rearrangement joins TRBV7-2 to TRBJ2-1; no clear D gene. Germline CDR1 SGHTA, CDR2 FQGNSA. The V and J ends lost 1 base and 10 bases respectively, with 20 bases between them. The length of the CDR3 is 16 residues. The CDR3 sequence: CASSLGWAPPWSEQFF. CDR3 sequence (DNA): TGTGCCAGCAGCTTAGGTTGGGCCCCACCATGGTCGGAGCAGTTCTTC.

This chain connects TRBV5-1 to TRBJ1-3; maybe TRBD1 (5 bases). Germline V gives CDR1 SGHRS, CDR2 YFSETQ. This CDR3 is built from 15 residues. V was trimmed by 0 bases and J by 3 bases, leaving 10 bases between them. The CDR3 DNA reads TGCGCCAGCAGCTTGGAATCGGGGGATGGAAACACCATATATTTT. Amino acids: CASSLESGDGNTIYF.

The chain recombines TRBV30 with TRBJ2-5; tentatively, D is TRBD1 (6 bases). This CDR3 spans 14 amino acids. V lost 2 bases and J 4 bases, leaving 14 bases between the germline ends. The germline gives CDR1 GTSNPN, CDR2 SVGIG (reference sequence). CDR3 nucleotides: TGTGCCTGGAGTTCCGGGACACGAGGAGAGACCCAGTACTTC. It codes for CAWSSGTRGETQYF.

This clone is a singleton in its sample. The CDR3 spells CATSSQRTGGAGAFF. DNA of the CDR3: TGTGCCACCAGCAGCCAAAGGACAGGGGGTGCTGGAGCTTTCTTT. The chain employs TRBV15 and TRBJ1-1, with 10 bases that match TRBD1. J gave up 10 bases and V 3 bases, and 11 bases lay outside the gene matches. The CDR3 runs to 15 residues. The V gene's germline CDR1 is LNHNV and CDR2 YYDKDF (reference sequence).

V is TRBV5-1 and J is TRBJ2-2; 15 nucleotides match TRBD2. The CDR3 spans 19 residues. V lost 5 bases to trimming and J lost 6 bases; unmatched junction nucleotides: 14. Germline-derived CDR1 and CDR2 are SGHRS and YFSETQ. CDR3 bases: TGCGCCAGCAGTCGTGGGACTAGCGGGGGGACCCTCGTGGCCGGGGAGCTGTTTTTT. Its translation is CASSRGTSGGTLVAGELFF.

The rearrangement links TRBV29-1 to TRBJ2-7, with 8 bases fitting TRBD1. Germline trimming cut 7 bases from V and 9 bases from J; bases unmatched to any gene: 8. This CDR3 is 11 amino acids long. Germline V gene lookup returns CDR1 SQVTM and CDR2 ANQGSEA. CDR3 coding DNA: TGCAGCGCTTGGGACAGGCGAAGGCAGTACTTC. Protein product: CSAWDRRRQYF.

This sequence joins TRBV6-5 and TRBJ2-7; possibly TRBD1 for D (6 bases). This CDR3 has 12 amino acids. Germline V lookup: CDR1 MNHEY, CDR2 SVGAGI. V was clipped by 8 bases and J by 1 base, with 9 bases between them. CDR3 sequence: CASARGSYEQYF. The CDR3 nucleotides are TGTGCCAGCGCGAGGGGGTCCTACGAGCAGTACTTC.

This clone has only a few counts. The chain uses TRBV11-2 and TRBJ2-7; a possible D gene is TRBD2 (7 bases). Trimming removed 1 base at V and 6 bases at J, with 13 bases between. Germline CDR1 reads SGHAT; CDR2 reads FQNNGV. The CDR3 loop spans 14 amino acids. In nucleotides, the CDR3 is TGTGCCAGCAGCTTAGTCGGGGGGCTGGGCGAGCAGTACGTC. It encodes CASSLVGGLGEQYV.

The chain uses TRBV7-9 and TRBJ2-5; maybe TRBD2 (5 bases). This CDR3 comprises 14 residues. CDR1 is SEHNR, CDR2 FQNEAQ, per germline (reference sequence). V lost 3 bases to trimming and J lost 2 bases, with 10 bases between them. The DNA of the CDR3 is TGTGCCAGCAGCTTTCGAGGGTTACAAGAGACCCAGTACTTC. Translation: CASSFRGLQETQYF.

This clone occurred a few times. The V call is TRBV14, the J call TRBJ2-7; TRBD2 matches at 14 bases. The CDR3 runs 15 residues. Germline V gene data show CDR1 as SGHDN and CDR2 as FVKESK. After removal of 7 bases from V and 6 bases from J, the junction contained 8 bases not matched to a gene. CDR3 coding DNA: TGTGCCAGCACAACCGGGACTAGCGGGGGTGGCGAGCAGTACGTC. It is translated as CASTTGTSGGGEQYV.

This sequence joins TRBV7-2 and TRBJ2-1; a weak D match, TRBD2 (5 bases). CDR1 and CDR2 from the germline V gene are SGHTA and FQGNSA. The CDR3 sequence is 10 residues long. V shed 6 bases and J shed 8 bases, with 5 bases lying between them. CDR3 loop: CASRRDEQFF. The CDR3 DNA reads TGTGCCAGCAGGAGGGATGAGCAGTTCTTC.

The chain links TRBV19 to TRBJ1-5, with TRBD1 identical over 7 bases. The germline gives CDR1 LNHDA, CDR2 SQIVND (reference sequence). Trimming removed 4 bases from V and 7 bases from J; junction bases left unmatched: 16. The CDR3 length is 17 residues. The CDR3 DNA sequence: TGTGCCAGTAGTAAAACGGGACAAAACAGGGGATGGCAGCCCCAGCATTTT. Translated: CASSKTGQNRGWQPQHF.

The rearrangement links TRBV19 to TRBJ1-2; TRBD1 matches at 7 bases. The CDR3 totals 13 residues. CDR1 and CDR2 (germline): LNHDA, SQIVND (reference sequence). Trimming removed 6 bases from V and 7 bases from J; junction bases left unmatched: 8. The CDR3 bases are TGTGCCAGTAGCACAGGGGCGTTAGGTGGCTACACCTTC. This sequence encodes CASSTGALGGYTF. The full variable domain, its missing parts supplied by reference TRBV19 and TRBJ1-2, is DGGITQSPKYLFRKEGQNVTLSCEQNLNHDAMYWYRQDPGQGLRLIYYSQIVNDFQKGDIAEGYSVSREKKESFPLTVTSAQKNPTAFYLCASSTGALGGYTFGSGTRLTVV.

This clone is a singleton in its sample. The rearrangement joins TRBV29-1 to TRBJ1-1, with 8 nucleotides matching TRBD1. V shed 5 bases and J 3 bases; nucleotides not matched to a gene: 5. Germline loops: CDR1 SQVTM, CDR2 ANQGSEA. This CDR3 region has 13 residues. CDR3 sequence: CSVLKQGDTEAFF. Written as DNA, the CDR3 is TGCAGCGTTCTGAAACAGGGGGACACTGAAGCTTTCTTT.

This clone is a singleton in its sample. The chain carries TRBV6-5 and TRBJ2-7; the match to TRBD1 covers 8 bases. This CDR3 region has 15 residues. Germline CDR1 MNHEY, CDR2 SVGAGI. V trimming: 6 bases; J trimming: 1 base; junction bases outside the gene matches: 8. The CDR3 sequence is CASRPQGAKSYEQYF. CDR3 in DNA: TGTGCCAGCAGACCCCAGGGGGCGAAATCCTACGAGCAGTACTTC.

The genes are TRBV5-1 and TRBJ1-1; TRBD1 matches at 7 bases. The junction had 8 bases not matched to a gene; V was cut back by 0 bases and J by 0 bases. Per the germline V gene, CDR1 is SGHRS and CDR2 is YFSETQ. The length of the CDR3 is 17 residues. The CDR3 bases are TGCGCCAGCAGCTTGGCCCGGGGGACAGACATGAACACTGAAGCTTTCTTT. It codes for CASSLARGTDMNTEAFF. Looking up the rest from reference TRBV5-1 and TRBJ1-1 gives the full variable domain: KAGVTQTPRYLIKTRGQQVTLSCSPISGHRSVSWYQQTPGQGLQFLFEYFSETQRNKGNFPGRFSGRQFSNSRSEMNVSTLELGDSALYLCASSLARGTDMNTEAFFGQGTRLTVV.

The chain recombines TRBV15 with TRBJ1-2, with 8 bases that match TRBD1. The junction had 5 bases not matched to a gene; V was cut back by 3 bases and J by 8 bases. The V gene's germline CDR1 is LNHNV and CDR2 YYDKDF (reference sequence). The CDR3 runs 13 residues. The CDR3 is CATSSGQGHGYTF. CDR3 in DNA: TGTGCCACCAGCAGCGGACAGGGACACGGCTACACCTTC.

This chain joins TRBV10-2 and TRBJ1-4; D call uncertain. Trimming took off 4 bases at V and 4 bases at J, with 7 bases between the two ends. Germline V gives CDR1 WSHSY, CDR2 SAAADI. There are 13 residues in the CDR3. The CDR3 DNA reads TGCGCCAGCAGTGTTGGGCTTAATGAAAAACTGTTTTTT. Its translation is CASSVGLNEKLFF.

Points on this clone: No DNA is shown, since the ends of the CDR3 on it are uncertain; the CDR3 is the one TCRdb lists. The V and J genes are TRBV7-2 and TRBJ1-5; the tabulated D call, TRBD1, remains unverified against the DNA. The CDR3 sequence runs 13 residues, both termini included. Germline CDR1 reads SGHTA; CDR2 reads FQGNSA. CDR3 residues: CASSLEFGTGTSF.

The chain links TRBV5-1 to TRBJ2-3; 7 bases map to TRBD2. Trimming cost V 5 bases and J 1 base; bases outside gene matches: 7. The V gene's germline CDR1 is SGHRS and CDR2 YFSETQ. There are 15 residues in the CDR3. This CDR3 is CASRSGGGGTDTQYF. In DNA, the CDR3 is TGCGCCAGCAGGTCCGGCGGGGGAGGCACAGATACGCAGTATTTT.

In DNA form, the CDR3 reads TGTGCCAGCAGTCCTACAGGGTTGGGGGTCTACGAGCAGTACGTC. It yields the protein CASSPTGLGVYEQYV. The rearrangement joins TRBV28 to TRBJ2-7; D perhaps matches TRBD1 (6 bases). Germline V gene data show CDR1 as MDHEN and CDR2 as SYDVKM. The CDR3 covers 15 residues. V gave up 5 bases and J gave up 3 bases, with 17 bases separating them.

This chain links TRBV2 with TRBJ2-3; 9 nucleotides align to TRBD2. Germline lookup yields CDR1 SNHLY and CDR2 FYNNEI. This CDR3 region has 16 residues. The junction had 3 bases not matched to a gene; V was cut back by 1 base and J by 1 base. The CDR3 nucleotides read TGTGCCAGCAGTGAAGAGGCGGGGGGGGGCACAGATACGCAGTATTTT. Translated: CASSEEAGGGTDTQYF.

The rearrangement links TRBV7-9 to TRBJ2-1; D possibly corresponds to TRBD1 (5 bases). The CDR3 runs 16 residues. Germline V gives CDR1 SEHNR, CDR2 FQNEAQ (reference sequence). V was shortened by 2 bases and J by 2 bases, with 13 bases between the two germline ends. CDR3 sequence: CASSLRSQGAYNEQFF. In DNA form, the CDR3 reads TGTGCCAGCAGCTTAAGGTCCCAGGGTGCCTACAATGAGCAGTTCTTC.

This chain links TRBV29-1 with TRBJ1-2; 7 nucleotides line up with TRBD1. The CDR3 extends over 12 amino acids. V dropped 7 bases and J dropped 2; count of bases not matched to a gene: 4. In germline, CDR1 is SQVTM, CDR2 ANQGSEA. The chain's CDR3 is CSGLQGNYGYTF. Here the CDR3 DNA reads TGCAGCGGGCTACAGGGGAACTATGGCTACACCTTC.

The chain is built from TRBV19 and TRBJ1-5; D might be TRBD1 (6 bases). This CDR3 is built from 14 residues. Germline CDR1 and CDR2: LNHDA and SQIVND (reference sequence). V shed 7 bases and J shed 6 bases, with 16 bases lying between them. The CDR3: CASNDGQGRQPQHF. The CDR3 nucleotides are TGTGCCAGTAATGATGGGCAGGGGCGTCAGCCCCAGCATTTT. Full variable domain (outside the CDR3, taken from reference TRBV19 and TRBJ1-5): DGGITQSPKYLFRKEGQNVTLSCEQNLNHDAMYWYRQDPGQGLRLIYYSQIVNDFQKGDIAEGYSVSREKKESFPLTVTSAQKNPTAFYLCASNDGQGRQPQHFGDGTRLSIL.

This chain links TRBV4-1 with TRBJ1-5, with 7 bases identical to TRBD1. Trimming at V came to 0 bases and at J to 2 bases, leaving 7 bases not matched to a gene. CDR1 MGHRA and CDR2 YSYEKL come from the germline V gene. The CDR3 runs 17 residues. The CDR3 is CASSQDRQGKGNQPQHF. For the CDR3, the DNA is TGCGCCAGCAGCCAAGATCGACAGGGCAAGGGCAATCAGCCCCAGCATTTT.